This TCR beta chain was recovered during a study of human T cells and chemical hapten exposure (dated by TCRdb to about 2021). Some background on the complete study: For sensitization, 2% DPC in acetone was applied to a roughly 2 cm by roughly 2 cm area of upper inner arm skin. Throughout the roughly 25-week study period, patients were also given weekly therapeutic DPC doses on the scalp. Patch tests used Finn chambers with 0.01% DPC on the upper back, scored after 6 days by International Contact Dermatitis Research Group standards. The mostly female patient cohort included alopecia areata with under or over 50% scalp involvement, alopecia totalis and alopecia universalis. Libraries were combined into a pool for sequencing, and differences in TCR yield between samples came mainly from small differences in library volumes within the pool. This study followed changes in the peripheral blood TCR repertoire in vivo during primary and secondary sensitization of alopecia patients to the hapten diphenylcyclopropenone (DPC). Blood was sampled from patients pre-sensitization (week 0) and at 2, 6 and about 24 weeks after DPC sensitization. Some 29 alopecia patients gave blood for TCR sequencing at one to four time points (pre-sensitization, 2, 6 and 24 weeks).

Sample time point, as interpreted from the label and publication: pre-sensitization, week 0. What this sample's treatment or condition label stands for: therapeutic diphenylcyclopropenone sensitization with weekly scalp DPC. At every patch-test visit, the blood draw took place before the patch test was put on. To be eligible, patients had to be aged 18 to 70, diagnosed with alopecia and judged suitable for DPC therapy, while pregnant patients were excluded. Unfractionated whole blood was collected in Tempus Blood RNA tubes, and total RNA was extracted from that blood. This clonotype was counted many times. Its antigen is currently not known. Per-base qualities were not stored, and no clone one base away is much larger. To prepare the library, RACE was applied. These reads were obtained on a NextSeq 500. Library preparation attached unique molecular identifiers to individual cDNA molecules for quantitative, reproducible TCR counting. Each blood RNA sample was used to sequence both TCR alpha and TCR beta chains. The paper's processing steps were these. A median of roughly 100,000 TCRs per sample was observed, with a range of 23,224 to 690,600. V, J and CDR3 annotation of the TCR reads was carried out using the Decombinator software suite. For the PS versus PT1 abundance plots, all samples were subsampled to the same number of TCRs (28,000). TCRs were defined as expanded if absent before sensitization and observed at least eight times at the 2-week time point. TCRdb reanalyzed the raw reads on its own, using fastp at Q25 for trimming and MiXCR for clone calling, and kept in-frame beta chains. One record per CDR3 amino acid sequence lists the most common genes and DNA. None of the V and J calls come from the authors' own analysis; TCRdb made them. The sample profile shows over 55,000 distinct CDR3 sequences; 9.5% to 10% of them were found once. The ten top clones hold 8% to 10% of the sample.

The cysteine opens and the phenylalanine closes a CDR3 of 17 amino acids. Only the CDR3 part of the read is kept: 51 bases, read in frame from the first base. According to the germline V gene (reference sequence), CDR1 reads LNHDA and CDR2 reads SQIVND. Trimming at the junction amounts to 1 base on V and 5 bases on J, and the germline ends lie 21 bases apart. What the work shows at the level of the full study, not this receptor alone: Repeated subsampling changed both the strength of the expansion versus patch-test correlation and the threshold at which the correlation became significant. Patch test score correlated positively with the number of PT1 expanded TCRs, reaching significance at thresholds 8, 16 and 32 but not at 4. Compared with pre-sensitization or healthy control sets, expanded TCRs formed significantly more large CDR3 similarity clusters, which is consistent with antigen-driven responses. All patients had alopecia, a presumed autoimmune disease, so their immune response might differ from that of healthy individuals. The number of TCRs above 1 in 1000 frequency did not change with DPC sensitization; there was no evidence of global repertoire structure alterations.

Rearrangement joined TRBV19 to TRBJ2-7; the D region may be TRBD1 or TRBD2, each matching 5 bases equally. Source: whole blood, taken in connection with sensitization to the hapten diphenylcyclopropenone (DPC). This clonotype originated in a man aged 35 to 55 with alopecia areata. Some clones in this sample may be carry-over from other donors' samples. The sequenced DNA is TGTGCCAGTAGTATAGCCTTGACTGTCTCCGTGGGGGACGAGCAGTACTTC. This gives the protein CASSIALTVSVGDEQYF.